This T cell receptor beta chain derives from a study of early T cells in non-severe SARS-CoV-2 infection. Study-wide findings and caveats: VDJdb-based annotation leaned toward anti-spike CD8 responses and missed private and CD4 specificities.

In its sample, this clonotype was seen many times. No antigen is known for it. Between the trimmed V and J ends, which lost 5 bases and 3 bases, there was a span of 20 bases. Per the germline V gene, CDR1 is MNHEY and CDR2 is SMNVEV (reference sequence). CDR3 size: 16 residues. Separate cDNA molecules each had unique molecular identifiers attached to them. TCRdb reprocessed the 5' RACE reads with MiXCR, giving one entry per CDR3 protein. The data contain about 60,000 distinct CDR3 sequences, about 5.6% of them singletons. V is TRBV27 and J is TRBJ2-7; tentatively, D is TRBD1 or TRBD2 (6 bases each). The clonotype was recovered from an adult who was a healthcare worker with PCR-confirmed SARS-CoV-2 infection or an uninfected control (not recorded which). The specimen was whole blood. DNA for the CDR3: TGTGCCAGCAGTCCCTTCATTATCGGGGGCGGCTACGAGCAGTACTTC. It translates to CASSPFIIGGGYEQYF.